One sample yielded the 25 T cell receptor beta chains listed below, sequenced in a study of blood T cell repertoires in COVID-19. TCRdb's table, derived via immunoSEQ multiplex PCR, lists solely in-frame clones and lacks some. Seen here are about 230,000 clones, about nine tenths observed once, and the top ten hold 3.1%. The source material was PBMCs or T cells enriched from blood (not recorded which). The receptors were sampled from a woman in her forties or fifties in a cohort exposed to, infected with or recovered from COVID-19 (not recorded which).

This clone was observed many times. CDR3: CASSLTGGYNQPQHF. The CDR3 DNA reads TGTGCCAGCAGCTTGACGGGGGGATACAATCAGCCCCAGCATTTT. The V gene is TRBV5-6, the J gene TRBJ1-5; D might be TRBD1 (5 bases). The CDR3 totals 15 residues. CDR1 and CDR2 from the germline V gene are SGHDT and YYEEEE. V was pared by 1 base and J by 3 bases, with 11 bases between.

There are a few counts of this clone. The chain links TRBV15 to TRBJ1-3; weak D call: TRBD1 (5 bases). Germline values: CDR1 LNHNV, CDR2 YYDKDF (reference sequence). Trimming pared 0 bases from V and 6 bases from J, leaving 12 bases between. This CDR3 comprises 15 residues. CDR3 protein: CATSRDRGFENTIYF. The CDR3 coding sequence is TGTGCCACCAGCAGAGATCGGGGGTTCGAAAACACCATATATTTT.

The V gene is TRBV2, the J gene TRBJ1-1, with unresolved D. V dropped 7 bases and J dropped 1 base, with 10 bases sitting between them. Germline values: CDR1 SNHLY, CDR2 FYNNEI. This CDR3 spans 13 amino acids. The CDR3 DNA is TGTGCCAGCACCTTCGAGAGGAACACTGAAGCTTTCTTT. Translated: CASTFERNTEAFF.

The chain joins TRBV7-9 to TRBJ2-6, with 8 nucleotides matching TRBD2. V lost 5 bases and J lost 0; bases outside the gene matches: 6. This CDR3 spans 17 amino acids. Germline-derived CDR1 and CDR2 are SEHNR and FQNEAQ (reference sequence). CDR3 DNA: TGTGCCAGCAGCCGGGGGGGGCGGCCCTCTGGGGCCAACGTCCTGACTTTC. Translation: CASSRGGRPSGANVLTF. Full variable domain (remainder filled in from reference TRBV7-9 and TRBJ2-6): DTGVSQNPRHKITKRGQNVTFRCDPISEHNRLYWYRQTLGQGPEFLTYFQNEAQLEKSRLLSDRFSAERPKGSFSTLEIQRTEQGDSAMYLCASSRGGRPSGANVLTFGAGSRLTVL.

The chain links TRBV11-2 to TRBJ2-3, with a possible D match to TRBD2 (6 bases). The CDR3 totals 15 residues. CDR1 is SGHAT and CDR2 is FQNNGV in the germline V gene. The V and J ends lost 5 bases and 3 bases respectively, with 15 bases between them. The CDR3 loop reads CASSPNSGLTDTQYF. CDR3 nucleotides: TGTGCCAGCAGCCCAAATAGCGGACTGACAGATACGCAGTATTTT.

The V call is TRBV2, the J call TRBJ1-6, with TRBD1 as a possible D gene (5 bases). V lost 5 bases and J lost 9, with 17 bases in between. The CDR3 spans 15 residues. The V gene's germline CDR1 is SNHLY and CDR2 FYNNEI. The CDR3 loop reads CASSYEQGVGSPLHF. CDR3 coding DNA: TGTGCCAGCAGTTACGAGCAGGGTGTTGGTTCACCCCTCCACTTT.

This clone has only a few counts. V is TRBV10-3 and J is TRBJ2-7; D remains unclear. Deletions cut 4 bases from V and 5 bases from J, with 12 bases between. Germline V CDR1 and CDR2: ENHRY, SYGVKD. The CDR3 extends over 13 amino acids. CDR3 loop: CAISGQFFNEQYF. CDR3 coding DNA: TGTGCCATCAGTGGGCAGTTCTTCAACGAGCAGTACTTC.

V gene TRBV6-2 or TRBV6-3 combines with J gene TRBJ1-1; D may be TRBD1 (5 bases). Germline lookup yields CDR1 MNHEY and CDR2 SVGEGT. The CDR3 is made up of 15 amino acids. Trimming took off 0 bases at V and 7 bases at J, with 15 bases between the two ends. CDR3 amino acids: CASSYSGQGVGEAFF. For the CDR3, the DNA is TGTGCCAGCAGTTACTCGGGGCAGGGTGTCGGTGAAGCTTTCTTT.

On this clone itself: One end of the junction is discordant with germline, which a read error may explain. J is TRBJ1-2 and V is TRBV30; D not certain. The germline V gene has CDR1 GTSNPN and CDR2 SVGIG (reference sequence). This CDR3 spans 14 amino acids. In DNA, the CDR3 is TGTGCCGGGAGCCTAGGGCGACCGACTAATGGCTACACCTTC. Its translation: CAGSLGRPTNGYTF. Drawing the rest from reference TRBV30 and TRBJ1-2, the complete variable domain is SQTIHQWPATLVQPVGSPLSLECTVEGTSNPNLYWYRQAAGRGLQLLFYSVGIGQISSEVPQNLSASRPQDRQFILSSKKLLLSDSGFYLCAGSLGRPTNGYTFGSGTRLTVV.

This rearrangement joins TRBV7-2 to TRBJ1-2; TRBD1 agrees at 7 bases. The J segment lost 3 bases and the V segment lost 4 bases, leaving 2 bases of the junction unmatched. Germline assignment: CDR1 SGHTA and CDR2 FQGNSA. The CDR3 totals 13 residues. This CDR3 reads CASSSGQDYGYTF. The CDR3 DNA reads TGTGCCAGCAGCTCCGGACAGGACTATGGCTACACCTTC.

V and J are TRBV10-1 and TRBJ2-1, with TRBD2 identical over 12 bases. CDR1 and CDR2 (germline): WNHNN, SYGVQD (reference sequence). The CDR3 totals 15 residues. V gave up 5 bases and J gave up 7 bases; unmatched junction bases: 6. CDR3 nucleotide sequence: TGCGCCAGCAGTAGGACTAGCGGGGCTGGGAATGAGCAGTTCTTC. Protein: CASSRTSGAGNEQFF.

In this sample, this clone turned up once. The J gene is TRBJ2-3, the V gene TRBV6-2 or TRBV6-3; 7 bases fit TRBD1. There are 16 residues in the CDR3. CDR1 is MNHEY and CDR2 is SVGEGT in the germline V gene. The V segment lost 2 bases and the J segment 0 bases; nucleotides outside the gene matches: 5. As DNA, the CDR3 is TGTGCCAGCAGTTACAGAGACAGGGACAGCACAGATACGCAGTATTTT. Protein sequence: CASSYRDRDSTDTQYF.

This rearrangement joins TRBV7-3 to TRBJ1-2; possibly TRBD1 for D (6 bases). CDR1 is SGHTA, CDR2 FQGTGA, per germline. Trimming removed 2 bases at V and 8 bases at J, with 9 bases between. The CDR3 runs 12 residues. Here the CDR3 reads CASSLPGDGYTF. CDR3 coding DNA: TGTGCCAGCAGCTTACCAGGGGACGGCTACACCTTC.

The chain employs TRBV7-2 and TRBJ1-2; 8 nucleotides match TRBD1. CDR1 and CDR2 (germline): SGHTA, FQGNSA. Losses at the gene ends were 5 bases for V and 4 bases for J; bases not matched to a gene: 6. The CDR3 spans 14 residues. The CDR3 here is CASSKNRGAYGYTF. The CDR3 DNA sequence: TGTGCCAGCAGCAAAAACAGGGGGGCCTATGGCTACACCTTC. Filled out from reference TRBV7-2 and TRBJ1-2, the complete variable domain reads GAGVSQSPSNKVTEKGKDVELRCDPISGHTALYWYRQSLGQGLEFLIYFQGNSAPDKSGLPSDRFSAERTGGSVSTLTIQRTQQEDSAVYLCASSKNRGAYGYTFGSGTRLTVV.

This chain joins TRBV5-1 and TRBJ2-2; D is unclear. Trimming left V 7 bases short and J 3 bases short, with 4 bases between. The CDR3 contains 11 residues. Germline-derived CDR1 and CDR2 are SGHRS and YFSETQ. CDR3 nucleotides: TGCGCCAGCTCCGACACCGGGGAGCTGTTTTTT. This gives the protein CASSDTGELFF.

The genes are TRBV6-2 or TRBV6-3 and TRBJ1-1, with TRBD1 matching over 11 bases. Germline assignment: CDR1 MNHEY and CDR2 SVGEGT. V trimming: 1 base; J trimming: 6 bases; junction bases outside the gene matches: 7. The CDR3 sequence is 16 residues long. As DNA, the CDR3 is TGTGCCAGCAGTTACTTTGGCTCGGACAGGGGGCCTGAAGCTTTCTTT. Amino acid sequence: CASSYFGSDRGPEAFF.

The genes are TRBV5-6 and TRBJ2-7; maybe TRBD2 (5 bases). The CDR3 runs 14 residues. Trimming removed 5 bases at V and 3 bases at J, with 15 bases between. Germline CDR1 is SGHDT and CDR2 is YYEEEE. The chain's CDR3 is CASSLRGSFYEQYF. CDR3 nucleotide sequence: TGTGCCAGCAGTCTCCGGGGTTCATTCTACGAGCAGTACTTC. Drawing the rest from reference TRBV5-6 and TRBJ2-7, the complete variable domain is DAGVTQSPTHLIKTRGQQVTLRCSPKSGHDTVSWYQQALGQGPQFIFQYYEEEERQRGNFPDRFSGHQFPNYSSELNVNALLLGDSALYLCASSLRGSFYEQYFGPGTRLTVT.

The chain couples TRBV30 to TRBJ2-3, with D perhaps TRBD1 (5 bases). The ends were cut back, 7 bases at V and 0 bases at J, with 14 bases in the middle. Germline-derived CDR1 and CDR2 are GTSNPN and SVGIG (reference sequence). The CDR3 is 14 amino acids. CDR3 protein: CASAGHTSTDTQYF. The CDR3 nucleotides read TGTGCCTCCGCTGGACATACTAGCACAGATACGCAGTATTTT.

V gene TRBV7-9 combines with J gene TRBJ2-2; 12 nucleotides agree with TRBD2. With V trimmed by 2 bases and J by 3 bases, 4 bases remained unmatched. Germline CDR1 reads SEHNR; CDR2 reads FQNEAQ (reference sequence). This CDR3 region has 17 residues. For the CDR3, the DNA is TGTGCCAGCAGCTTACTAGCGGGGGGGCCTGACACCGGGGAGCTGTTTTTT. This codes for CASSLLAGGPDTGELFF.

This clone was detected only a few times. The chain joins TRBV28 to TRBJ1-4; a possible D gene is TRBD1 (6 bases). The V end was cut by 2 bases, the J end by 4 bases, with 11 bases between. This CDR3 contains 15 residues. CDR1 MDHEN and CDR2 SYDVKM come from the germline V gene. CDR3 DNA sequence: TGTGCCAGCAGTTTACTTACAGGGATTAATGAAAAACTGTTTTTT. It specifies CASSLLTGINEKLFF.

The V and J genes are TRBV5-5 and TRBJ2-7; the match to TRBD1 covers 8 bases. The CDR3 totals 14 residues. Trimming at V came to 4 bases and at J to 6 bases, leaving 9 bases not matched to a gene. Germline V gene sequence: CDR1 SGHKS, CDR2 YYEKEE (reference sequence). In nucleotides, the CDR3 is TGTGCCAGCAGCCCTGGACAGGGATCACCCGAGCAGTACTTC. Amino acid sequence: CASSPGQGSPEQYF.

The chain is built from TRBV5-4 and TRBJ2-5; a possible D gene is TRBD2 (6 bases). The CDR3 covers 14 residues. Looked up from germline, CDR1 is SGHNT and CDR2 is YYREEE (reference sequence). Trimming left V 4 bases short and J 3 bases short, with 13 bases between. CDR3 sequence: CASSPRVAEETQYF. CDR3 sequence (DNA): TGTGCCAGCAGCCCACGGGTAGCGGAAGAGACCCAGTACTTC.

The chain joins TRBV7-3 to TRBJ1-2, with D perhaps matching TRBD1 (5 bases). Germline V CDR1 and CDR2: SGHTA, FQGTGA. This CDR3 comprises 15 residues. Trimming shortened V by 5 bases and J by 5 bases, and 18 bases separated the two germline ends. The chain's CDR3 is CASSLQSGEGYGYTF. The CDR3 coding sequence is TGTGCCAGCAGCCTACAAAGCGGGGAGGGGTATGGCTACACCTTC.

This clone appeared a single time. The gene calls are TRBV11-2 and TRBJ1-5; D unresolved. V was cut by 3 bases and J by 0 bases, with 3 bases left in between. Germline V gives CDR1 SGHAT, CDR2 FQNNGV. The CDR3 length is 13 residues. Here the CDR3 reads CASSFNSNQPQHF. CDR3 in DNA: TGTGCCAGCAGCTTTAATAGCAATCAGCCCCAGCATTTT.

This clone has just one count. The chain combines TRBV20-1 with TRBJ2-1; D not resolved. V dropped 6 bases and J dropped 4 bases, with 4 bases sitting between them. Germline CDR1 is DFQATT and CDR2 is SNEGSKA (reference sequence). This CDR3 contains 10 residues. CDR3 in amino acids: CSAYYNEQFF. As DNA, the CDR3 is TGCAGTGCATATTACAATGAGCAGTTCTTC.